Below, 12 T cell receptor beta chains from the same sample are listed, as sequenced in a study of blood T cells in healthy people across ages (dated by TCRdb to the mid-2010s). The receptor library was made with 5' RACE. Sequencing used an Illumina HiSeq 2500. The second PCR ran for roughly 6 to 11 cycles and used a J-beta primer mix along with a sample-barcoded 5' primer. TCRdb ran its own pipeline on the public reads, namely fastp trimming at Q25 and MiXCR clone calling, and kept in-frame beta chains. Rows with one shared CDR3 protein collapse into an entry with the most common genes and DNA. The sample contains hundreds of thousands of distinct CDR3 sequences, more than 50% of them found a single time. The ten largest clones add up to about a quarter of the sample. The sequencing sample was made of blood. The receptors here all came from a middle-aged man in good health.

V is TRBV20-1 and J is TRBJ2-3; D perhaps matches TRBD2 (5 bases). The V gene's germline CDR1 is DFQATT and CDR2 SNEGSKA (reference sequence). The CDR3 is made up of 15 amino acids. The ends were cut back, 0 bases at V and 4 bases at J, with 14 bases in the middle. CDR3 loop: CSARDRRADADTQYF. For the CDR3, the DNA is TGCAGTGCTAGAGATCGGCGAGCGGACGCAGATACGCAGTATTTT.

The CDR3: CASSLLGTSGRSDTQYF. The CDR3 nucleotides read TGTGCCAGCAGCCTACTCGGGACTAGCGGGAGGTCAGATACGCAGTATTTT. V usage is TRBV7-9 and J usage is TRBJ2-3, with TRBD2 identical over 15 bases. With 5 bases clipped from V and 4 bases from J, the junction kept 7 bases outside the gene matches. CDR1 and CDR2 (germline): SEHNR, FQNEAQ (reference sequence). There are 17 residues in the CDR3.

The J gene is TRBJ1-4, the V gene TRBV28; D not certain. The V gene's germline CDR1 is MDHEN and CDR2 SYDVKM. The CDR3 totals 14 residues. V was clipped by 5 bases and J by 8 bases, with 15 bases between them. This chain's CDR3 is CASSPPEETEKLFF. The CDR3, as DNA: TGTGCCAGCAGTCCCCCGGAGGAGACCGAAAAACTGTTTTTT.

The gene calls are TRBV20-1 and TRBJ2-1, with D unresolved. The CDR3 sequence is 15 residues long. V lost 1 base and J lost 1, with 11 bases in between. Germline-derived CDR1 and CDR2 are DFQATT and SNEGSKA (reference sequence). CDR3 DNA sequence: TGCAGTGCTAGAGTCCCGGCCAATTCCTACAATGAGCAGTTCTTC. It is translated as CSARVPANSYNEQFF.

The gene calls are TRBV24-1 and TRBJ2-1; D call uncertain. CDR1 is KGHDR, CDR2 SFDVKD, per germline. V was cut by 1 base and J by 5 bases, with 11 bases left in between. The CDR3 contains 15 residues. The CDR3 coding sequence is TGTGCCACCAGTGATTTAGGGCTTCAAAACAATGAGCAGTTCTTC. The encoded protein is CATSDLGLQNNEQFF.

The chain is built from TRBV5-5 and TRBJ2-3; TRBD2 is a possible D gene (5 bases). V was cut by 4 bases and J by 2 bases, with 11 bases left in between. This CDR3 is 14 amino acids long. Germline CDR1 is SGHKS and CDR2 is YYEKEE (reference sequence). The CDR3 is CASSKLVPTDTQYF. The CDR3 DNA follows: TGTGCCAGCAGCAAACTAGTTCCCACAGATACGCAGTATTTT.

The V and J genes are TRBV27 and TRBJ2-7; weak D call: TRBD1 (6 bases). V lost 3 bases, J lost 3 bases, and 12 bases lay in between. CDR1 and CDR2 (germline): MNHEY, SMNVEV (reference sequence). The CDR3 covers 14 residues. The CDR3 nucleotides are TGTGCCAGCAGTTTTATAGGGGGTATCTACGAGCAGTACTTC. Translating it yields CASSFIGGIYEQYF.

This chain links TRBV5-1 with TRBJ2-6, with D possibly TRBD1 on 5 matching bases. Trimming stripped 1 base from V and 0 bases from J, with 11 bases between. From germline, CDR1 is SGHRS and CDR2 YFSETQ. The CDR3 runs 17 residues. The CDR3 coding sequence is TGCGCCAGCAGCTTGAGTCAGGGAAGCTCTGGGGCCAACGTCCTGACTTTC. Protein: CASSLSQGSSGANVLTF. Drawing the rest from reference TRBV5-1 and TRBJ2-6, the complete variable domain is KAGVTQTPRYLIKTRGQQVTLSCSPISGHRSVSWYQQTPGQGLQFLFEYFSETQRNKGNFPGRFSGRQFSNSRSEMNVSTLELGDSALYLCASSLSQGSSGANVLTFGAGSRLTVL.

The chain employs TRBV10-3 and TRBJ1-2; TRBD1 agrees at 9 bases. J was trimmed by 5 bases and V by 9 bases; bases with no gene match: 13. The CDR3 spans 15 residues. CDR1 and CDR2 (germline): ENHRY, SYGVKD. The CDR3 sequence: CAITRDRDVSYGYTF. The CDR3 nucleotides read TGTGCCATTACTCGGGACAGGGACGTTTCATATGGCTACACCTTC.

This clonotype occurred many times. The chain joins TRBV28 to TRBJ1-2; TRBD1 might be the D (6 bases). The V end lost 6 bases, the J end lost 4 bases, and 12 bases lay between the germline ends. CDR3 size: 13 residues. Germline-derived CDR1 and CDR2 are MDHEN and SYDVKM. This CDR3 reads CASRPPTGYGYTF. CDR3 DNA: TGTGCCAGCAGGCCTCCGACAGGCTATGGCTACACCTTC.

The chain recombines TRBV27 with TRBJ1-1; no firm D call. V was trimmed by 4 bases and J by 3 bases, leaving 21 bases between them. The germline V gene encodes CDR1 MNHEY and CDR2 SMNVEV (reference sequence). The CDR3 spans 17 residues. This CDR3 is CASSSQAQIGFYTEAFF. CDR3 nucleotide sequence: TGTGCCAGCAGTTCCCAGGCACAAATAGGATTTTACACTGAAGCTTTCTTT.

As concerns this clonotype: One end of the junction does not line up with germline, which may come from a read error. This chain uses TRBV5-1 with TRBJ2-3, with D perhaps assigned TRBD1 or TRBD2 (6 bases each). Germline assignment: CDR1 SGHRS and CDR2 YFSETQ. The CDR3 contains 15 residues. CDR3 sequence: CASSLRGGGTDTQYF. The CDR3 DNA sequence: TGTGCTAGCAGCCTCAGGGGTGGAGGGACAGATACGCAGTATTTT.